This T cell receptor beta chain was observed in a study of cytomegalovirus exposure and HLA in healthy donors. Primers included in the PCR were 60 Vbeta and 13 Jbeta primers. Here immunoSEQ multiplex PCR was the method, and the copy in TCRdb shows in-frame clones only, minus some. The sample lists roughly 100,000 clones, 70% to 85% seen once, with 3% to 4.5% in the top ten. Looked up from germline, CDR1 is SNHLY and CDR2 is FYNNEI. The germline V and J ends were trimmed by 6 bases and 3 bases, with 5 bases remaining between them. CDR3 length: 12 amino acids. The sequence derives from a man between 60 and 75 years old in good health and CMV-seronegative. V gene TRBV2 combines with J gene TRBJ2-2; no definite D call. The sequenced material came from PBMCs. The DNA for the CDR3 is TGTGCCAGCAGGGCAGACACCGGGGAGCTGTTTTTT. Translated, it gives CASRADTGELFF.